Listed below are T cell receptor beta chains from one sample, sequenced in a study of HIV-infected children after antiretroviral therapy interruption. TCRdb processed the 3' RACE reads anew with MiXCR; each CDR3 protein has one entry. The table shows 15,000 to 17,000 distinct CDR3 sequences, with less than 4% occurring only once. Sequenced material: CD45RA+ CD4+ T cells from PBMCs, taken from a donor given antiretroviral therapy, either interrupted or continuous. The receptors were gathered from a child aged 2-17 years with HIV. CDR3s include the opening cysteine and the closing phenylalanine or tryptophan. D genes are given only for firm matches. Clone size, where shown, is once, few, many, or a class for clones that have expanded.

V gene	clone size	J gene	D gene	CDR3 DNA	CDR3 protein
TRBV20-1	medium-sized	TRBJ2-1	TRBD2	TGCAGTCTCCGGGACTACGCGGCACACGAGCAGTTCTTC	CSLRDYAAHEQFF
TRBV25-1	many	TRBJ1-6	-	TGTGCCAGCAGTGGGGCTAGGTCAGATTCACCCCTCCACTTT	CASSGARSDSPLHF
TRBV2	many	TRBJ2-1	-	TGTGCCAGCAGAAACGACGGAATCTTTAAGGGCAATGAGCAGTTCTTC	CASRNDGIFKGNEQFF
TRBV12-3/TRBV12-4	medium-sized	TRBJ2-5	-	TGTGCCAGCAGTTTAGCGGGAGGAAACCAAGACACCCAGTACTTT	CASSLAGGNQDTQYF
TRBV20-1	many	TRBJ2-7	-	TGCAGTGCTAGAGACCCAAACAGGGACCCCTACGAGCAGTACTTC	CSARDPNRDPYEQYF
TRBV6-1	many	TRBJ1-5	-	TGTGCCAGCAACGCACTTTATAGCAATCAGCCCCAGCATTTT	CASNALYSNQPQHF
TRBV12-3/TRBV12-4	many	TRBJ2-1	-	TGTGCCAGCAGTTTAGCTAAGGTAATGGCTGAATACAATGAGCAGTTCTTC	CASSLAKVMAEYNEQFF
TRBV30	many	TRBJ2-1	TRBD2	TGTGCCTGGAGCCGGGGACTATCCTACAATGAGCAGTTCTTC	CAWSRGLSYNEQFF
TRBV27	medium-sized	TRBJ2-3	-	TGTGCCAGCAGCACTCCTCATGCCTCTCGGGGTGGGGCGACAGATACGCAGTATTTT	CASSTPHASRGGATDTQYF
TRBV30	many	TRBJ2-5	-	TGTGCCTGGAGTACCGTTAACCAAGACACCCAGTACTTT	CAWSTVNQDTQYF
TRBV4-2	medium-sized	TRBJ1-2	-	TGTGCCAGCAGCCAAGATCTAGGACAGTACTATGGCTACACCTTC	CASSQDLGQYYGYTF
TRBV12-3/TRBV12-4	-	TRBJ2-2	-	TGTGCCAGCAGTTTTCAGGGCGCCGGGGAGCTGTTTTTT	CASSFQGAGELFF
TRBV2	many	TRBJ2-7	-	TGTGCCAGCTTAGGGACCTTTCTCACGGAGCAGTACTTC	CASLGTFLTEQYF
TRBV5-1	many	TRBJ2-7	-	TGCGCCAGCAGTCTAGACACGCTTGGGGGCTACGAGCAGTACTTC	CASSLDTLGGYEQYF
TRBV7-2	medium-sized	TRBJ1-2	-	TGTGCCAGCAGCCCGCCGAAGCTCCCTAACTATGGCTACACCTTC	CASSPPKLPNYGYTF
TRBV2	many	TRBJ1-2	-	TGTGCCAGCAGTGTAGCAGCAAACTATGGCTACACCTTC	CASSVAANYGYTF
TRBV19	many	TRBJ2-2	-	TGTGCCAGTAGTATAAGACACCCCGGGGAGCTGTTTTTT	CASSIRHPGELFF
TRBV6-5	medium-sized	TRBJ1-1	-	TGTGCCAGCAGTTACGTCGCGGGTGGAGGCACTGAAGCTTTCTTT	CASSYVAGGGTEAFF
TRBV5-1	many	TRBJ2-3	TRBD2	TGCGCCAGCAGCGGCCTAGCGGGCACAGATACGCAGTATTTT	CASSGLAGTDTQYF
TRBV9	few	TRBJ2-1	-	TGTGCCAGCAGCACCCGCCGTTGGGATGAGCAGTTCTTC	CASSTRRWDEQFF
TRBV5-1	many	TRBJ1-1	-	TGCGCCAGCAGCTTGAACGGGGATATGAACACTGAAGCTTTCTTT	CASSLNGDMNTEAFF
TRBV19	many	TRBJ2-7	-	TGTGCCAGTAGTAACGGACGAGGATACGAGCAGTACTTC	CASSNGRGYEQYF
TRBV5-8	many	TRBJ1-6	-	TGTGCCAGCAGCCGGGACATCTATAATTCACCCCTCCACTTT	CASSRDIYNSPLHF
TRBV7-9	many	TRBJ2-7	-	TGTGCCAGCAGTCTCCAGGTAGGGGGTCACAACGAGCAGTACTTC	CASSLQVGGHNEQYF
TRBV12-3/TRBV12-4	-	TRBJ2-5	-	TGTGCCAGCCGGAGTCAGGGATTCCAAGAGACCCAGTACTTC	CASRSQGFQETQYF
TRBV11-2	many	TRBJ1-1	-	TGTGCCAGCAGCTTAGTAGGGACGAACACTGAAGCTTTCTTT	CASSLVGTNTEAFF
TRBV30	many	TRBJ2-3	TRBD2	TGTGCCTGGAGCGGGGGGACAGATACGCAGTATTTT	CAWSGGTDTQYF
TRBV2	many	TRBJ2-4	-	TGTGCCAGCACCGCGAAAGACATTCAGTACTTC	CASTAKDIQYF
TRBV6-9	many	TRBJ2-1	-	TGTGCCAGCAGTCGGGACATCTATGCTGAGCAGTTCTTC	CASSRDIYAEQFF
TRBV20-1	many	TRBJ1-2	TRBD1	TGCAGTGCTAGTGACAGGGTCCTCAGAGGCTACACCTTC	CSASDRVLRGYTF
TRBV7-2	many	TRBJ1-6	TRBD1	TGTGCCAGCAGCTTAGTTGGACAGGGTACACCCCTCCACTTT	CASSLVGQGTPLHF
TRBV18	many	TRBJ1-5	TRBD1	TGTGCCAGCTCACCGATGACAGGGCCCGATCAGCCCCAGCATTTT	CASSPMTGPDQPQHF
TRBV2	many	TRBJ2-7	-	TGTGCCAGCAGGACTTCCTACGAGCAGTACTTC	CASRTSYEQYF
TRBV23-1	many	TRBJ2-7	-	TGTGCCAGCAGGGACTGGGCCTATGAACAGTACTTC	CASRDWAYEQYF
TRBV28	many	TRBJ2-1	-	TGTGCCAGCAGGGCTAGTCCCCACAATGAGCAGTTCTTC	CASRASPHNEQFF
TRBV6-5	-	TRBJ1-4	-	TGTGCCAGCAGAACAAGCTTCGCAACTAATGAAAAACTGTTTTTT	CASRTSFATNEKLFF
TRBV15	many	TRBJ2-7	TRBD1	TGTGCCACCAGCAGTAAAAGACAGGGAAGCTCCTACGAGCAGTACTTC	CATSSKRQGSSYEQYF
TRBV20-1	medium-sized	TRBJ1-5	TRBD1	TGCAGTGCCCGACAGGGTCAGCCCCAGCATTTT	CSARQGQPQHF
TRBV19	medium-sized	TRBJ2-5	-	TGTGCCAGTAGTATCCCGGACCTGGGGGGGACCCAGTACTTC	CASSIPDLGGTQYF
TRBV2	few	TRBJ2-1	-	TGTGCCAGCAGTGACCGGGACACCAGCACTAATGAGCAGTTCTTC	CASSDRDTSTNEQFF
TRBV12-3/TRBV12-4	many	TRBJ2-1	TRBD2	TGTGCCAGCAGATTAAGCGGGGGGGCTCCCAATGAGCAGTTCTTC	CASRLSGGAPNEQFF
TRBV5-1	many	TRBJ1-2	TRBD1	TGCGCCAGCAGCTTGGCCCGACAGGGGGAAAACTATGGCTACACCTTC	CASSLARQGENYGYTF
TRBV7-2	-	TRBJ2-7	-	TGTGCCAGCAGCTTAGTAGCAGGGGGGAGGGACGAGCAGTACTTC	CASSLVAGGRDEQYF
TRBV9	many	TRBJ1-1	-	TGTGCCAGCAGCGTAGACGCGGGACCCACTGAAGCTTTCTTT	CASSVDAGPTEAFF
TRBV7-2	many	TRBJ2-2	TRBD1	TGTGCCAGCAGCCCATATACAGGGGCCGGGGAGCTGTTTTTT	CASSPYTGAGELFF
TRBV7-8	many	TRBJ1-1	-	TGTGCCAGCAGCTTTAAGGGAGGTAATATGAACACTGAAGCTTTCTTT	CASSFKGGNMNTEAFF
TRBV20-1	many	TRBJ2-1	TRBD2	TGCAGTGCTAGCGGATCAAGTACTAGCGGGGGAAACAATGAGCAGTTCTTC	CSASGSSTSGGNNEQFF
TRBV5-1	many	TRBJ2-5	-	TGCGCCAGCAGCGGGGTGAGAGAGACCCAGTACTTC	CASSGVRETQYF
TRBV29-1	medium-sized	TRBJ2-7	TRBD1	TGCAGCGCGAAAGGCGCAGGGGGTAACGAGCAGTACTTC	CSAKGAGGNEQYF
TRBV19	many	TRBJ2-6	-	TGTGCCAGTAGCCTAGACACCTCTGGGGCCAACGTCCTGACTTTC	CASSLDTSGANVLTF
TRBV5-8	many	TRBJ2-6	-	TGTGCCAGCAGCTTGGACAGGGTGTCTGGGGCCAACGTCCTGACTTTC	CASSLDRVSGANVLTF
TRBV2	many	TRBJ2-1	-	TGTGCCAGCAGTGAAACGCTCTACGGTAGCTCCTACAATGAGCAGTTCTTC	CASSETLYGSSYNEQFF
TRBV7-8	many	TRBJ1-1	-	TGTGCCAGCAGCGCAGGGACGGGAGGGCGAGCTTTCTTT	CASSAGTGGRAFF
TRBV7-3	many	TRBJ2-6	-	TGTGCCAGCACCCCACAGGCCGGGGCCAACGTCCTGACTTTC	CASTPQAGANVLTF
TRBV12-3/TRBV12-4	many	TRBJ1-2	-	TGTGCCAGCAGTTTATTGAGAGGTCCCGATGGCTACACCTTC	CASSLLRGPDGYTF
TRBV12-5	many	TRBJ2-2	-	TGTGCTAGTGGTTTGGTAGGGGTTGTCTTCCCCGGGGAGCTGTTTTTT	CASGLVGVVFPGELFF
TRBV5-1	many	TRBJ1-4	-	TGCGCCAGCAGCTTGACTGGGGCGGATGAAAAACTGTTTTTT	CASSLTGADEKLFF
TRBV23-1	medium-sized	TRBJ2-7	-	TGCGCCAGCAGTCACAAGAAGTACGGAGAGCAGTACTTC	CASSHKKYGEQYF
TRBV12-3/TRBV12-4	many	TRBJ1-5	-	TGTGCCAGCAGTCCCGCTTTGCTTCAGCCCCAGCATTTT	CASSPALLQPQHF